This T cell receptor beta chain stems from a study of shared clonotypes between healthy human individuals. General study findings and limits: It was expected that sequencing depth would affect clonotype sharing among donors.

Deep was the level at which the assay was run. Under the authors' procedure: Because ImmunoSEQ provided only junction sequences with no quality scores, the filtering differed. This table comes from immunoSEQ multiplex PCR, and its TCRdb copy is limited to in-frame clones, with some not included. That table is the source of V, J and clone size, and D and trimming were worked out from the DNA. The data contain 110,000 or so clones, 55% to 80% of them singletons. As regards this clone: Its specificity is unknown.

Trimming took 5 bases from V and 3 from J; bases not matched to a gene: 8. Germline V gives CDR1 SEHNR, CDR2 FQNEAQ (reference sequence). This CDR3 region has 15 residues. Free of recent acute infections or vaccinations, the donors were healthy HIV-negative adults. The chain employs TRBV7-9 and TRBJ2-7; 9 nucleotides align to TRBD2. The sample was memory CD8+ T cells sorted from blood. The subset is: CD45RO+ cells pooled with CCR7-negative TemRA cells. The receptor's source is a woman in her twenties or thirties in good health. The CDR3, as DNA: TGTGCCAGCAGCCGAGCAGCGGGAGGCCACTACGAGCAGTACTTC. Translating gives CASSRAAGGHYEQYF.